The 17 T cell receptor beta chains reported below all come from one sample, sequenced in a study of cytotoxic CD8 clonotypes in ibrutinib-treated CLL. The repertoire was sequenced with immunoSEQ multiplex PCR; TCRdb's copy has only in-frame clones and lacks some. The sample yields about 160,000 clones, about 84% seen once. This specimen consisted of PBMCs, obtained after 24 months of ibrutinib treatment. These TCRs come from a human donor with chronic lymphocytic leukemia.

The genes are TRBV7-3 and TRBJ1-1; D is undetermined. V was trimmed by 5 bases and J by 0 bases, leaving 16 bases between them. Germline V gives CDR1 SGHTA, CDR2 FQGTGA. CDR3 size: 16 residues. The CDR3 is CASSHPGGTLNTEAFF. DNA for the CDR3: TGTGCCAGCAGCCACCCCGGCGGCACCCTGAACACTGAAGCTTTCTTT.

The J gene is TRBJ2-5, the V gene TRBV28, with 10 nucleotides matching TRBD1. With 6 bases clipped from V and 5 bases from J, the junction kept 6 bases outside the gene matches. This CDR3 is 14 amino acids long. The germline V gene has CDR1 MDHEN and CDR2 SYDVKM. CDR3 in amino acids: CASRLTGGGETQYF. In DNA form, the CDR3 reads TGTGCCAGCAGATTGACAGGGGGCGGTGAGACCCAGTACTTC.

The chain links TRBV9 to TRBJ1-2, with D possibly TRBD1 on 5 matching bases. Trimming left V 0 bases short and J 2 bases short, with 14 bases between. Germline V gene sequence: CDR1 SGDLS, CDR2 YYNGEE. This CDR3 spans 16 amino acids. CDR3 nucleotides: TGTGCCAGCAGCGTAGCTCCACAGGTTACCAACTATGGCTACACCTTC. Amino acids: CASSVAPQVTNYGYTF.

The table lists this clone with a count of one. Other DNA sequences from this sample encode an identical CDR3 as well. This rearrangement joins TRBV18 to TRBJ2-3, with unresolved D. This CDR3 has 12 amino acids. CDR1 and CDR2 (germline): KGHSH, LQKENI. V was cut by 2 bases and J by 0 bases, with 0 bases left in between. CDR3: CASSPSTDTQYF. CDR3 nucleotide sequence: TGTGCCAGCTCACCAAGCACAGATACGCAGTATTTT. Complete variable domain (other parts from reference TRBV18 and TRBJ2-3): NAGVMQNPRHLVRRRGQEARLRCSPMKGHSHVYWYRQLPEEGLKFMVYLQKENIIDESGMPKERFSAEFPKEGPSILRIQQVVRGDSAAYFCASSPSTDTQYFGPGTRLTVL.

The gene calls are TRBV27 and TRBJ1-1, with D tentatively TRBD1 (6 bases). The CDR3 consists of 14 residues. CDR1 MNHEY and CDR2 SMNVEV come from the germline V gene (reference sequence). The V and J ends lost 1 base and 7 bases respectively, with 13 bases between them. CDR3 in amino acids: CASSLYTGSLEAFF. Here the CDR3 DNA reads TGTGCCAGCAGTTTATATACAGGGTCTCTTGAAGCTTTCTTT.

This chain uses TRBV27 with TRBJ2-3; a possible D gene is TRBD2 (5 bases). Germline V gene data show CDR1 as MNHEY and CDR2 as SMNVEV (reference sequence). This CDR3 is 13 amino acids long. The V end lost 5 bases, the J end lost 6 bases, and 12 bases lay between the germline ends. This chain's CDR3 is CASSVGGWDTQYF. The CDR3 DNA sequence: TGTGCCAGCAGTGTTGGCGGGTGGGATACGCAGTATTTT.

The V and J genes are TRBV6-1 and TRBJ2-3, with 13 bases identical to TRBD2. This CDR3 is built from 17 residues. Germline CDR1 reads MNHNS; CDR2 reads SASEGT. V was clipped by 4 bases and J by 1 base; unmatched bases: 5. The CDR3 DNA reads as TGTGCCAGCAGTGGACTAGCGGGGGGCCGGGGCACAGATACGCAGTATTTT. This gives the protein CASSGLAGGRGTDTQYF.

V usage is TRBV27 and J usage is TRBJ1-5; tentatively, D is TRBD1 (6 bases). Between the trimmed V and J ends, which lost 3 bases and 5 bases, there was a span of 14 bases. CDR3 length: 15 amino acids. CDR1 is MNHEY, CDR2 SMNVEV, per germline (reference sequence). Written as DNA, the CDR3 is TGTGCCAGCAGTTTGAGGGGGGCCAGGGATCAGCCCCAGCATTTT. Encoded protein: CASSLRGARDQPQHF.

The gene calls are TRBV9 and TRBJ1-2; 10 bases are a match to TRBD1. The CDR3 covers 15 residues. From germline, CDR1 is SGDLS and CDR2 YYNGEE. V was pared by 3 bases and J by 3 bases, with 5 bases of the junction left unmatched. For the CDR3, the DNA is TGTGCCAGCAGCGCGACAGGGGGCGCAGACTATGGCTACACCTTC. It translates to CASSATGGADYGYTF.

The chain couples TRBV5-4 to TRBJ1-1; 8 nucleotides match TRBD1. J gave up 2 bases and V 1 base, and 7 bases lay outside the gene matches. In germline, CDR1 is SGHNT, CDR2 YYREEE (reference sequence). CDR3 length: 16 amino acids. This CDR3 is CASSLLQGVSNTEAFF. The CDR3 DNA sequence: TGTGCCAGCAGCTTGTTACAGGGGGTCTCAAACACTGAAGCTTTCTTT.

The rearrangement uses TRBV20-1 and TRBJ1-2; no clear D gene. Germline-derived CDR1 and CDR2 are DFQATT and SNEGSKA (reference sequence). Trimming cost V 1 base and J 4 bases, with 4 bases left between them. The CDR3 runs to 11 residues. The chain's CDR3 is CSARGAYGYTF. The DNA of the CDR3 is TGCAGTGCTAGAGGGGCCTATGGCTACACCTTC.

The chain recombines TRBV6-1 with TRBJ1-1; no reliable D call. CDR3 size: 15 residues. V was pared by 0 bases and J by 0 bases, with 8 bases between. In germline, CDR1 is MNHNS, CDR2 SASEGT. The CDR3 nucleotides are TGTGCCAGCAGTGAAGCTGGACTAATGAACACTGAAGCTTTCTTT. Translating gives CASSEAGLMNTEAFF.

CDR3: CASSEGGAGNSPLHF. As DNA, the CDR3 is TGTGCCAGCAGTGAAGGGGGGGCTGGGAATTCACCCCTCCACTTT. V is TRBV2 and J is TRBJ1-6; perhaps TRBD1 as D (6 bases). Per germline, CDR1 SNHLY and CDR2 FYNNEI. The CDR3 is made up of 15 amino acids. V shed 1 base and J shed 7 bases, with 11 bases lying between them.

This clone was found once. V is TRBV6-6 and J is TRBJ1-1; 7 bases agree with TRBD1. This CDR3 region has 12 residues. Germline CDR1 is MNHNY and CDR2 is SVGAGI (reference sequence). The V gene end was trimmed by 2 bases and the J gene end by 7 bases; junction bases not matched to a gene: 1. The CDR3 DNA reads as TGTGCCAGCAGTTACAGGGACAGTGAAGCTTTCTTT. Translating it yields CASSYRDSEAFF.

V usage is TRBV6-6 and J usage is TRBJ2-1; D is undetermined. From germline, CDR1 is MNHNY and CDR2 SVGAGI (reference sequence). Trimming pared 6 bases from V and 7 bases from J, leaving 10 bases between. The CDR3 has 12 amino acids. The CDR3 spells CASSSILNEQFF. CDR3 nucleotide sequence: TGTGCCAGCAGCTCAATCCTAAATGAGCAGTTCTTC.

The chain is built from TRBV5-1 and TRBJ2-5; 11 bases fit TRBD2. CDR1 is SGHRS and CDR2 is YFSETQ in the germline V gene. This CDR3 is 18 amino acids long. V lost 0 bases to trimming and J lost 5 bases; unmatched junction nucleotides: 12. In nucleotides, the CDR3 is TGCGCCAGCAGCTTGGCCGTCGGACTAGCGGGCCCAGGGGAGACCCAGTACTTC. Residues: CASSLAVGLAGPGETQYF.

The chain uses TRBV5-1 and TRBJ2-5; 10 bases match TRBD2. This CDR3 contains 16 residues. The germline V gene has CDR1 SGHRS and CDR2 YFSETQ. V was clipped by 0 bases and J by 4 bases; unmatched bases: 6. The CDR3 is CASSLVVAGGSETQYF. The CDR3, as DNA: TGCGCCAGCAGCTTGGTAGTAGCGGGAGGTTCAGAGACCCAGTACTTC.